These 16 T cell receptor beta chains originate from one sample sequenced in a study of OX40 agonist ivuxolimab in advanced cancers. Clones were sequenced by immunoSEQ multiplex PCR, and TCRdb holds only the in-frame ones, with some missing. The sample lists around 62,000 clones; 84% were seen once. Specimen: CD4+ or CD8+ T cells sorted from blood, collected in a trial of the OX40 agonist ivuxolimab. These receptors were collected from an adult with an advanced solid tumor such as melanoma, head and neck, liver or kidney cancer.

This clone was found a few times. The V call is TRBV28, the J call TRBJ2-2; TRBD2 aligns across 11 bases. Germline values: CDR1 MDHEN, CDR2 SYDVKM. CDR3 length equals 14 residues. J was trimmed by 7 bases and V by 7 bases; bases with no gene match: 5. The CDR3 DNA reads TGTGCCAGCACCATGGGACTAGCGGTCGGGGAGCTGTTTTTT. Protein sequence: CASTMGLAVGELFF.

The gene calls are TRBV6-6 and TRBJ1-3; D gene unclear. Germline values: CDR1 MNHNY, CDR2 SVGAGI (reference sequence). The V gene lost 8 bases and the J gene lost 4 bases, with 12 bases spanning the gap. The CDR3 has 13 amino acids. In nucleotides, the CDR3 is TGTGCCAGCGTGGACGGAAGGGGAAACACCATATATTTT. It specifies CASVDGRGNTIYF.

This clone is labeled medium-sized. This chain uses TRBV5-1 with TRBJ1-1; D is ambiguous. Trimming pared 8 bases from V and 1 base from J, leaving 9 bases between. Germline CDR1 SGHRS, CDR2 YFSETQ. The CDR3 is 12 amino acids. CDR3 nucleotide sequence: TGCGCCAGTAAGTTGGAGAACACTGAAGCTTTCTTT. Its translation is CASKLENTEAFF. Filled out from reference TRBV5-1 and TRBJ1-1, the complete variable domain reads KAGVTQTPRYLIKTRGQQVTLSCSPISGHRSVSWYQQTPGQGLQFLFEYFSETQRNKGNFPGRFSGRQFSNSRSEMNVSTLELGDSALYLCASKLENTEAFFGQGTRLTVV.

This clone was seen a single time. The CDR3 reads CASSLGAGGTYEQYF. The CDR3 nucleotides are TGTGCCAGCAGTTTAGGGGCGGGCGGGACCTACGAGCAGTACTTC. The rearrangement joins TRBV27 to TRBJ2-7; D is possibly TRBD2 (6 bases). This CDR3 has 15 residues. V was shortened by 2 bases and J by 2 bases, with 13 bases between the two germline ends. Germline loops: CDR1 MNHEY, CDR2 SMNVEV (reference sequence).

The rearrangement joins TRBV6-6 to TRBJ2-3; possibly TRBD2 for D (5 bases). This CDR3 is built from 14 residues. CDR1 is MNHNY and CDR2 is SVGAGI in the germline V gene (reference sequence). V dropped 6 bases and J dropped 0 bases, with 10 bases sitting between them. The CDR3: CASRSDLSTDTQYF. CDR3 nucleotides: TGTGCCAGCAGATCGGACTTGAGCACAGATACGCAGTATTTT.

The rearrangement links TRBV7-9 to TRBJ2-7; D gene ambiguous. The CDR3 consists of 14 residues. V dropped 1 base and J dropped 4 bases, with 11 bases sitting between them. Germline CDR1 reads SEHNR; CDR2 reads FQNEAQ (reference sequence). CDR3 region: CASSLGPTSYEQYF. CDR3 sequence (DNA): TGTGCCAGCAGCTTAGGCCCGACATCGTACGAGCAGTACTTC.

V usage is TRBV6-5 and J usage is TRBJ2-5; 9 positions agree with TRBD2. Germline V gene lookup returns CDR1 MNHEY and CDR2 SVGAGI. There are 15 residues in the CDR3. J gave up 4 bases and V 6 bases, and 9 bases lay outside the gene matches. The CDR3 loop is CASRRAGGAGETQYF. For the CDR3, the DNA is TGTGCCAGCAGACGTGCGGGAGGGGCTGGAGAGACCCAGTACTTC.

This clone occurred once. The chain combines TRBV11-2 with TRBJ1-1; D gene ambiguous. V was pared by 4 bases and J by 3 bases, with 15 bases between. Looked up from germline, CDR1 is SGHAT and CDR2 is FQNNGV. CDR3 length equals 15 residues. CDR3 DNA: TGTGCCAGCAGCTCACTCAAAGGGTCCTACACTGAAGCTTTCTTT. This encodes CASSSLKGSYTEAFF.

This rearrangement joins TRBV11-2 to TRBJ2-7; TRBD1 matches 7 bases. Germline trimming cut 0 bases from V and 5 bases from J; bases unmatched to any gene: 7. The CDR3 is 15 amino acids. In germline, CDR1 is SGHAT, CDR2 FQNNGV. CDR3 in DNA: TGTGCCAGCAGCTTAGATCAACTAGGGGGCGACGAGCAGTACTTC. Amino acids: CASSLDQLGGDEQYF.

This sequence joins TRBV21-1 and TRBJ2-1; the tabulated D call, TRBD2, remains unverified against the DNA. TRBV21-1 is flagged as a pseudogene. The CDR3 has 17 amino acids. CDR3 DNA: TGTGCCAGCAGCAAAGCGCTTTTGACTAGCGGGAACAATGAGCAGTTCTTC. Amino acids: CASSKALLTSGNNEQFF.

The gene calls are TRBV5-6 and TRBJ2-3; 12 bases line up with TRBD2. The germline V gene encodes CDR1 SGHDT and CDR2 YYEEEE. The V gene end was trimmed by 4 bases and the J gene end by 2 bases; junction bases not matched to a gene: 5. CDR3 length equals 16 residues. The CDR3 DNA reads TGTGCCAGCAGCCCCGGACTAGCGGGGAACACAGATACGCAGTATTTT. Amino acid sequence: CASSPGLAGNTDTQYF. The full variable domain, in which reference TRBV5-6 and TRBJ2-3 provide the parts outside the CDR3, is DAGVTQSPTHLIKTRGQQVTLRCSPKSGHDTVSWYQQALGQGPQFIFQYYEEEERQRGNFPDRFSGHQFPNYSSELNVNALLLGDSALYLCASSPGLAGNTDTQYFGPGTRLTVL.

The V gene is TRBV2, the J gene TRBJ2-5; 8 nucleotides align to TRBD1. V trimming: 0 bases; J trimming: 2 bases; junction bases outside the gene matches: 5. There are 16 residues in the CDR3. The germline V gene encodes CDR1 SNHLY and CDR2 FYNNEI. CDR3 loop: CASSEATGALQETQYF. For the CDR3, the DNA is TGTGCCAGCAGTGAAGCGACAGGGGCGTTGCAAGAGACCCAGTACTTC.

The rearrangement links TRBV4-2 to TRBJ2-1; 9 bases align to TRBD2. The CDR3 has 14 residues. Per the germline V gene, CDR1 is LGHNA and CDR2 is YNFKEQ. J gave up 9 bases and V 0 bases, and 3 bases lay outside the gene matches. In DNA form, the CDR3 reads TGTGCCAGCAGCCAAGATGCTAGCGGGATTGAGCAGTTCTTC. Its translation is CASSQDASGIEQFF.

The chain recombines TRBV11-3 with TRBJ2-1; no clear D. This CDR3 region has 12 residues. Trimming took 3 bases from V and 11 from J, leaving 11 bases between them. Germline V CDR1 and CDR2: SGHNT, YENEEA. The CDR3 loop is CASSFSATKQFF. As DNA, the CDR3 is TGTGCCAGCAGCTTTTCGGCAACCAAGCAGTTCTTC.

The chain recombines TRBV15 with TRBJ1-2, with 9 bases identical to TRBD1. The germline V gene has CDR1 LNHNV and CDR2 YYDKDF (reference sequence). V dropped 9 bases and J dropped 2; count of bases not matched to a gene: 4. The length of the CDR3 is 13 residues. DNA for the CDR3: TGTGCCACAACAGGGGGCAAGAACTATGGCTACACCTTC. It translates to CATTGGKNYGYTF.

The rearrangement links TRBV28 to TRBJ1-1; weak D call: TRBD1 (5 bases). CDR3 length: 15 amino acids. Germline assignment: CDR1 MDHEN and CDR2 SYDVKM. The germline V and J ends were trimmed by 4 bases and 4 bases, with 16 bases remaining between them. CDR3 sequence reads: CASSSPGSIGTEAFF. Written as DNA, the CDR3 is TGTGCCAGCAGTTCCCCAGGGTCGATAGGCACTGAAGCTTTCTTT.